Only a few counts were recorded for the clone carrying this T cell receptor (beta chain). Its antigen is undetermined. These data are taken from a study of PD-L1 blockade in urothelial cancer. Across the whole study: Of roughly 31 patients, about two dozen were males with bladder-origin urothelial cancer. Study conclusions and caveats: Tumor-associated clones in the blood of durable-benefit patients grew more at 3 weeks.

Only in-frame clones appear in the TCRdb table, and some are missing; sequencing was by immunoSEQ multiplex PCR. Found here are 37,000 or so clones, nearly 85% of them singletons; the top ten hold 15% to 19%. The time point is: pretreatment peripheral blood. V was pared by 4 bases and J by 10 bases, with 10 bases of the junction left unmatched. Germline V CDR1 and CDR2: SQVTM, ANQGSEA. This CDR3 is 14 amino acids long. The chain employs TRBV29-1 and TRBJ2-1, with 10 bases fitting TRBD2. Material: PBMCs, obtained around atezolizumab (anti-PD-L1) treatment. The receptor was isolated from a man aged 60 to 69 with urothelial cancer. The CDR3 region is CSVVGLAGDIEQFF. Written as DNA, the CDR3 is TGCAGCGTTGTCGGGCTAGCGGGAGACATCGAGCAGTTCTTC.